The sequence of this T cell receptor (beta chain) was determined in a study of shared clonotypes between healthy human individuals. Notes on the study in general: Memory subsets had estimated richness that was generally smaller than that of naive subsets. Only blood was sampled; tissue repertoires likely differ. Enrolling few donors narrowed the genetic and exposure-history diversity that was represented.

CDR1 and CDR2 (germline): SGHTA, FQGNSA. This CDR3 region has 15 residues. The J segment lost 2 bases and the V segment lost 5 bases, leaving 8 bases of the junction unmatched. Clones were sequenced by immunoSEQ multiplex PCR, and TCRdb holds only the in-frame ones, with some missing. The table includes fewer than 3 million clones, approximately 90% detected once. This clone has a single count. Antigen: not known. Sequenced: naive CD4+ T cells from PBMCs. Documented subset: CD45RA+ positively selected. This clonotype was obtained from a man aged 18 to 35 in good health. Some clones in this sample may be carry-over from other donors' samples. The chain carries TRBV7-2 and TRBJ2-5, with TRBD1 identical over 7 bases. The CDR3 coding sequence is TGTGCCAGCAGCCTACTGTTGGGACAGCAAGAGACCCAGTACTTC. This gives the protein CASSLLLGQQETQYF.